The TCR beta chain described here comes from a study of radiotherapy plus CTLA-4 blockade in lung cancer. The CDR3 extends over 17 amino acids. Trimming took 3 bases from V and 4 from J; bases not matched to a gene: 9. The germline V gene encodes CDR1 LNHDA and CDR2 SQIVND (reference sequence). The data were produced by immunoSEQ multiplex PCR, yet TCRdb's version contains in-frame clones alone and is incomplete. The data contain tens of thousands of clones, more than 75% of them seen just once; the ten biggest clones take up around 7.5%. Treatment of patients with chemo-refractory metastatic non-small-cell lung cancer consisted of focal radiation plus CTLA-4 blockade with ipilimumab.

The material was peripheral blood, obtained from a patient treated with radiotherapy plus ipilimumab. This sequence joins TRBV19 and TRBJ2-2; TRBD1 aligns across 9 bases. The source of this sequence is a human donor with non-small cell lung cancer who had stable disease on radiotherapy plus ipilimumab. The CDR3 nucleotides are TGTGCCAGTAGTATGCCGAGGTGGACAGGGGCCACCGGGGAGCTGTTTTTT. As protein: CASSMPRWTGATGELFF.